Below are 3 T cell receptor beta chains sequenced from a single sample in a study of shared clonotypes between healthy human individuals. Repertoires were generated with immunoSEQ multiplex PCR, while TCRdb's copy carries only in-frame clones and drops some. The sample comprises about 2,500,000 clones, around nine tenths of which are singletons, and roughly 0.14% rests with the top ten. Sequencing was carried out using naive CD4+ T cells sorted from blood. Subset denoted: CD45RA+ positively selected. The origin of the receptors is a man younger than 30 in good health.

This clone was observed a single time. The same CDR3 arises from other DNA sequences in this sample as well. V and J are TRBV7-9 and TRBJ2-2; D might be TRBD2 (5 bases). With 2 bases removed from V and 4 bases from J, the gap between germline ends came to 8 bases. This CDR3 is built from 14 residues. CDR1 and CDR2 (germline): SEHNR, FQNEAQ (reference sequence). The CDR3 region is CASSLSGGTGELFF. The CDR3 DNA reads as TGTGCCAGCAGCTTAAGTGGAGGCACCGGGGAGCTGTTTTTT. The full variable domain, its missing parts supplied by reference TRBV7-9 and TRBJ2-2, is DTGVSQNPRHKITKRGQNVTFRCDPISEHNRLYWYRQTLGQGPEFLTYFQNEAQLEKSRLLSDRFSAERPKGSFSTLEIQRTEQGDSAMYLCASSLSGGTGELFFGEGSRLTVL.

The V and J genes are TRBV7-2 and TRBJ2-4, with TRBD1 matching 8 bases. J gave up 9 bases and V 6 bases, and 10 bases lay outside the gene matches. The CDR3 consists of 14 residues. CDR1 is SGHTA and CDR2 is FQGNSA in the germline V gene. CDR3 sequence: CASSRSSGGLIQYF. DNA for the CDR3: TGTGCCAGCAGTCGATCGTCAGGGGGCCTCATTCAGTACTTC.

This chain links TRBV30 with TRBJ1-5, with TRBD1 identical over 8 bases. CDR3 length equals 13 residues. Trimming removed 0 bases from V and 6 bases from J; junction bases left unmatched: 1. From germline, CDR1 is GTSNPN and CDR2 SVGIG (reference sequence). CDR3 nucleotide sequence: TGTGCCTGGAGTGTACAGGGGGTTCAGCCCCAGCATTTT. Its translation: CAWSVQGVQPQHF.